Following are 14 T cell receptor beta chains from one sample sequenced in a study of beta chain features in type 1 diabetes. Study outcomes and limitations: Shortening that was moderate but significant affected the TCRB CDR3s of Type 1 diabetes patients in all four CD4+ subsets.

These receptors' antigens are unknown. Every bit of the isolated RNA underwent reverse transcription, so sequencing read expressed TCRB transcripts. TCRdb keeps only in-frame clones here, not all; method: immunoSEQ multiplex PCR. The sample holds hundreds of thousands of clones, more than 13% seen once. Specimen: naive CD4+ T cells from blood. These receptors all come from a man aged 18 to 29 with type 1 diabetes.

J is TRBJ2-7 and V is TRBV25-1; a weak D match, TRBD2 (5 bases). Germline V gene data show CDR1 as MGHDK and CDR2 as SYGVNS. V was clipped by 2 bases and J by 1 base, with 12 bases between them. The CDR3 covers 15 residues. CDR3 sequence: CASSEGGLRSYEQYF. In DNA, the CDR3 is TGTGCCAGCAGTGAAGGTGGACTCCGATCCTACGAGCAGTACTTC.

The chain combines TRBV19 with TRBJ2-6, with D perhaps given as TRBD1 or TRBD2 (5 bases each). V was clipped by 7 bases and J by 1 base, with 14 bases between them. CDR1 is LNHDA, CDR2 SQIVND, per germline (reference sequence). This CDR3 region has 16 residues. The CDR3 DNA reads TGTGCCAGTACCGGGGCTCATCCTTCTGGGGCCAACGTCCTGACTTTC. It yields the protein CASTGAHPSGANVLTF.

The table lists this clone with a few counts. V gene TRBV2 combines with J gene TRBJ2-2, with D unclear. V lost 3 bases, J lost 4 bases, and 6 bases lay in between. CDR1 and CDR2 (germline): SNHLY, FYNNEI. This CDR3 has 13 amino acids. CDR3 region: CASSDGRTGELFF. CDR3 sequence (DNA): TGTGCCAGCAGTGACGGACGCACCGGGGAGCTGTTTTTT. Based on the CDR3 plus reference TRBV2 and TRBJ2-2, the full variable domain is EPEVTQTPSHQVTQMGQEVILRCVPISNHLYFYWYRQILGQKVEFLVSFYNNEISEKSEIFDDQFSVERPDGSNFTLKIRSTKLEDSAMYFCASSDGRTGELFFGEGSRLTVL.

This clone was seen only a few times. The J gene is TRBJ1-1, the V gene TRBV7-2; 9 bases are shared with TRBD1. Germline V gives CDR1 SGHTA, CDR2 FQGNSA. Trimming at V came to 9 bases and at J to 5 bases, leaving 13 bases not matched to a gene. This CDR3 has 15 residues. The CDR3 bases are TGTGCCAGTACAATAACCAACAGGGGGCGAACTGAAGCTTTCTTT. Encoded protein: CASTITNRGRTEAFF.

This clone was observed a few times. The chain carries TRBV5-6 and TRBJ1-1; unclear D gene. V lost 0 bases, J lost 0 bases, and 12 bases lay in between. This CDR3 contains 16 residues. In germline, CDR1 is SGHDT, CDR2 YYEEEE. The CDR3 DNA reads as TGTGCCAGCAGCTTGGTCCGGGCAAACATGAACACTGAAGCTTTCTTT. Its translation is CASSLVRANMNTEAFF. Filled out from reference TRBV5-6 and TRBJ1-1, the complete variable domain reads DAGVTQSPTHLIKTRGQQVTLRCSPKSGHDTVSWYQQALGQGPQFIFQYYEEEERQRGNFPDRFSGHQFPNYSSELNVNALLLGDSALYLCASSLVRANMNTEAFFGQGTRLTVV.

CDR3 sequence reads: CASSYGRTGKNIQYF. CDR3 nucleotides: TGTGCCAGCAGTTACGGAAGGACAGGGAAGAACATTCAGTACTTC. The chain joins TRBV6-5 to TRBJ2-4; 8 bases agree with TRBD1. V lost 2 bases and J lost 7; bases outside the gene matches: 7. Germline V CDR1 and CDR2: MNHEY, SVGAGI. The CDR3 loop spans 15 amino acids.

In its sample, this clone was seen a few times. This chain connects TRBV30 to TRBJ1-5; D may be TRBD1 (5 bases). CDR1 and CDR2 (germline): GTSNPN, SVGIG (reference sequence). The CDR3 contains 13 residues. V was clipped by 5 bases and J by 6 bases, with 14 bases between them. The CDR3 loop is CAWGLGQGQPQHF. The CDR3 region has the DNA TGTGCCTGGGGGCTGGGGCAGGGTCAGCCCCAGCATTTT.

CDR3 region: CASSLSAASTDTQYF. The CDR3 DNA follows: TGTGCCAGCAGCTTGTCGGCGGCTAGCACAGATACGCAGTATTTT. The rearrangement joins TRBV5-4 to TRBJ2-3; D remains unclear. The CDR3 consists of 15 residues. Trimming left V 1 base short and J 0 bases short, with 9 bases between. Germline CDR1 SGHNT, CDR2 YYREEE (reference sequence).

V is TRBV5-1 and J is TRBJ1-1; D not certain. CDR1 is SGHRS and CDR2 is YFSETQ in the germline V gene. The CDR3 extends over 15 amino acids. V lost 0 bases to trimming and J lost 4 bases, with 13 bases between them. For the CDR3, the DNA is TGCGCCAGCAGCTTGGGGATGGTTTCGGGCACTGAAGCTTTCTTT. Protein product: CASSLGMVSGTEAFF.

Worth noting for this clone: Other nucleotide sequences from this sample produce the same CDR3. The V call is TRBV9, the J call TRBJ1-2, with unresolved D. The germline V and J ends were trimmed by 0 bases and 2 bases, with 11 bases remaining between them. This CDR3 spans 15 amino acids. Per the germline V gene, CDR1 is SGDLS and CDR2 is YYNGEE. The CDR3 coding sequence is TGTGCCAGCAGCGTAGCGGGCGGCGGGAACTATGGCTACACCTTC. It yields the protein CASSVAGGGNYGYTF.

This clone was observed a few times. This chain's CDR3 is CSVVKQSSYNEQFF. DNA for the CDR3: TGCAGCGTTGTCAAGCAGAGCTCCTACAATGAGCAGTTCTTC. The chain has TRBV29-1 and TRBJ2-1; D remains unclear. The CDR3 consists of 14 residues. Germline V gives CDR1 SQVTM, CDR2 ANQGSEA. Trimming cost V 4 bases and J 0 bases, with 10 bases left between them.

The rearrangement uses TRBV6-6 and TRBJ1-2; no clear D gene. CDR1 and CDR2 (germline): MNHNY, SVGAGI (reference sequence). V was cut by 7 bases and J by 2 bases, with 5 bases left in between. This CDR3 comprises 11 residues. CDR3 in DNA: TGTGCCAGCAAGGACAACTATGGCTACACCTTC. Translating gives CASKDNYGYTF.

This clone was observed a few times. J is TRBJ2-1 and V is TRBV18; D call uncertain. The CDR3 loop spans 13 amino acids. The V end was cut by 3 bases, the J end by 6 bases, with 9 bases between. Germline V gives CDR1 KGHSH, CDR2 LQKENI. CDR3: CASSPIPSNEQFF. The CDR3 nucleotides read TGTGCCAGCTCACCTATCCCGTCCAATGAGCAGTTCTTC.

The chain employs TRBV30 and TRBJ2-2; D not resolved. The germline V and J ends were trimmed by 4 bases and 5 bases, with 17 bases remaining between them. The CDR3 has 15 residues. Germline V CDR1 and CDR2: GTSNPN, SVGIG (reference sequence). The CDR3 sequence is CAWKFPALGTGELFF. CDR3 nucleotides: TGTGCCTGGAAATTTCCGGCTCTTGGGACCGGGGAGCTGTTTTTT.